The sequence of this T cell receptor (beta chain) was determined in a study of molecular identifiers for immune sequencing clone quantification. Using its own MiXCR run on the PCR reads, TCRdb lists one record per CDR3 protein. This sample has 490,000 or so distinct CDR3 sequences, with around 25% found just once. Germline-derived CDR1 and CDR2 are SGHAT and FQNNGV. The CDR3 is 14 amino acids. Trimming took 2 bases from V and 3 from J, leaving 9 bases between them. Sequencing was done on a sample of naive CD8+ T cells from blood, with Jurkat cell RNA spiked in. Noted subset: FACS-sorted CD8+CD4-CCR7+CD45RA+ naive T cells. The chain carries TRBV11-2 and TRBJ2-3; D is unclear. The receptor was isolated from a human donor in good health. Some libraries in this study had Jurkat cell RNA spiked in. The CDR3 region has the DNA TGTGCCAGCAGCTTATATATTAAAACAGATACGCAGTATTTT. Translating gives CASSLYIKTDTQYF.